This T cell receptor beta chain was recorded in a study of cytomegalovirus exposure and HLA in healthy donors. Study observations and caveats: The study listed some 160 cytomegalovirus-associated TCR beta chains.

With respect to this clone: The antigen is undetermined.

PCR involved 60 Vbeta and 13 Jbeta primers. Sequencing used immunoSEQ multiplex PCR; TCRdb keeps in-frame clones, though not all of them. This repertoire shows 60,000 to 85,000 clones, approximately 80% found once; its top ten account for 3.4%. Germline CDR1 reads GTSNPN; CDR2 reads SVGIG (reference sequence). The CDR3 covers 12 residues. V was pared by 0 bases and J by 13 bases, with 10 bases between. Sequences were obtained from PBMCs. This sequence was found in a man aged 35 to 55 in good health and CMV-seronegative. The chain links TRBV30 to TRBJ1-6; D unclear. The CDR3 reads CAWSVQFCPLHF. The CDR3 DNA reads as TGTGCCTGGAGTGTGCAGTTCTGCCCCCTCCACTTT. Using reference TRBV30 and TRBJ1-6 for the parts outside the CDR3, the full variable domain is SQTIHQWPATLVQPVGSPLSLECTVEGTSNPNLYWYRQAAGRGLQLLFYSVGIGQISSEVPQNLSASRPQDRQFILSSKKLLLSDSGFYLCAWSVQFCPLHFGNGTRLTVT.